This T cell receptor (beta chain) stems from a study of blood T cell repertoires in COVID-19. Across the whole study: Italy, Spain and the United States were the sources of the convalescent and acute COVID-19 samples.

This CDR3 has 14 residues. Germline V gene lookup returns CDR1 MNHEY and CDR2 SVGAGI. V dropped 8 bases and J dropped 6; count of bases not matched to a gene: 11. A Seattle source enrolled patients during active infection and followed them longitudinally. This clone occurred once. The method was immunoSEQ multiplex PCR; TCRdb's version includes in-frame clones alone and lacks a portion of them. The table lists roughly 230,000 clones, around 91% of them singletons. The sample was peripheral blood. This sequence originates from a woman in her sixties or seventies with COVID-19, enrolled during active disease. V gene TRBV6-5 combines with J gene TRBJ1-2, with TRBD1 matching over 8 bases. For the CDR3, the DNA is TGTGCCAGCCGAGATAGACAGGGGAAGGATGGCTACACCTTC. Encoded protein: CASRDRQGKDGYTF.